Presented here are 19 T cell receptor beta chains from one specimen sequenced in a study of technical replicates of blood from a few donors. Profiled with immunoSEQ multiplex PCR; TCRdb holds only in-frame clones, not every one. The repertoire has some 98,000 clones, almost 96% of them found once; the top ten carry 0.2% to 0.25%. Material for sequencing was T cells isolated from PBMCs. The receptors here all came from a human donor in good health.

This chain links TRBV10-1 with TRBJ1-6; no reliable D call. Germline CDR1 and CDR2: WNHNN and SYGVQD (reference sequence). V was shortened by 0 bases and J by 6 bases, with 18 bases between the two germline ends. The CDR3 spans 18 residues. This chain's CDR3 is CASSESRSGWTSNSPLHF. CDR3 coding DNA: TGCGCCAGCAGTGAGTCCCGGAGCGGCTGGACCTCTAATTCACCCCTCCACTTT.

This clone was seen a single time. The chain joins TRBV14 to TRBJ1-1; D might be TRBD1 (5 bases). V lost 4 bases and J lost 1, with 10 bases in between. Germline V CDR1 and CDR2: SGHDN, FVKESK. The CDR3 is made up of 14 amino acids. This chain's CDR3 is CASSLVTGNTEAFF. CDR3 nucleotides: TGTGCCAGCAGCCTGGTAACAGGGAACACTGAAGCTTTCTTT.

The gene calls are TRBV18 and TRBJ2-5; TRBD1 aligns across 7 bases. Per germline, CDR1 KGHSH and CDR2 LQKENI. The length of the CDR3 is 14 residues. V gave up 5 bases and J gave up 2 bases; unmatched junction bases: 5. The CDR3 nucleotides are TGTGCCAGCTCAGTGAGACAGGGACAAGAGACCCAGTACTTC. It translates to CASSVRQGQETQYF.

The chain employs TRBV25-1 and TRBJ2-3; 9 nucleotides line up with TRBD2. Trimming at V came to 2 bases and at J to 6 bases, leaving 6 bases not matched to a gene. Germline assignment: CDR1 MGHDK and CDR2 SYGVNS. The CDR3 loop spans 15 amino acids. The CDR3, as DNA: TGTGCCAGCAGTGAAATGGCGGGAGGGGCGGATACGCAGTATTTT. It is translated as CASSEMAGGADTQYF.

The rearrangement uses TRBV30 and TRBJ1-4; no clear D. V gave up 0 bases and J gave up 0 bases, with 5 bases separating them. The CDR3 totals 14 residues. Germline values: CDR1 GTSNPN, CDR2 SVGIG (reference sequence). CDR3 nucleotide sequence: TGTGCCTGGAGTGTTCGTGCAACTAATGAAAAACTGTTTTTT. Protein sequence: CAWSVRATNEKLFF.

V and J are TRBV27 and TRBJ2-6; TRBD2 matches at 7 bases. CDR3 length: 14 residues. Germline V gene sequence: CDR1 MNHEY, CDR2 SMNVEV (reference sequence). With V trimmed by 8 bases and J by 8 bases, 9 bases remained unmatched. The CDR3 here is CASRVWGGSNVLTF. DNA for the CDR3: TGTGCCAGCCGGGTTTGGGGGGGATCCAACGTCCTGACTTTC.

The chain joins TRBV30 to TRBJ2-1; D not resolved. Per the germline V gene, CDR1 is GTSNPN and CDR2 is SVGIG (reference sequence). The CDR3 extends over 14 amino acids. The V and J ends lost 8 bases and 5 bases respectively, with 19 bases between them. The CDR3 DNA reads TGTGCCCATTACCCTGACTTTCGCAACAATGAGCAGTTCTTC. Protein: CAHYPDFRNNEQFF.

The J gene is TRBJ2-5, the V gene TRBV10-3, with D possibly TRBD1 on 7 matching bases. The germline V and J ends were trimmed by 1 base and 5 bases, with 23 bases remaining between them. The germline CDR1 and CDR2 sequences are ENHRY and SYGVKD. The CDR3 covers 18 residues. DNA for the CDR3: TGTGCCATCAGTGAGTTGGGGGACTTAGGCGGGACAGTGGAGACCCAGTACTTC. Translated, it gives CAISELGDLGGTVETQYF.

The J gene is TRBJ2-5, the V gene TRBV7-3, with 14 bases aligning to TRBD2. Germline values: CDR1 SGHTA, CDR2 FQGTGA. V shed 5 bases, J shed 7 bases, and the junction held 9 bases outside the gene matches. The CDR3 contains 16 residues. The CDR3 spells CASSLTGLAGEGTQYF. The DNA for the CDR3 is TGTGCCAGCAGCCTGACGGGACTAGCGGGGGAAGGGACCCAGTACTTC.

This clone was detected once. The J gene is TRBJ2-5, the V gene TRBV5-6; TRBD1 agrees at 10 bases. The CDR3 has 15 amino acids. CDR1 and CDR2 from the germline V gene are SGHDT and YYEEEE. The ends lost 4 bases at V and 8 bases at J; junction bases unmatched: 11. The CDR3 region has the DNA TGTGCCAGCAGCGGGGGAGGGACAGGGGTCGGTACCCAGTACTTC. It translates to CASSGGGTGVGTQYF.

The V call is TRBV5-4, the J call TRBJ1-1; D remains unclear. Germline CDR1 is SGHNT and CDR2 is YYREEE (reference sequence). CDR3 length equals 15 residues. The V end was cut by 2 bases, the J end by 5 bases, with 16 bases between. The CDR3 protein is CASSFGRVGGTEAFF. CDR3 sequence (DNA): TGTGCCAGCAGCTTCGGACGGGTCGGAGGAACTGAAGCTTTCTTT.

The chain employs TRBV14 and TRBJ2-3, with D possibly being TRBD2 (5 bases). The germline gives CDR1 SGHDN, CDR2 FVKESK. CDR3 size: 16 residues. The V and J ends lost 2 bases and 0 bases respectively, with 12 bases between them. The CDR3 nucleotides read TGTGCCAGCAGCCAAATCGGCGGACTTAGCACAGATACGCAGTATTTT. This codes for CASSQIGGLSTDTQYF.

The gene calls are TRBV7-9 and TRBJ2-7; TRBD1 might be the D (6 bases). Trimming took off 5 bases at V and 5 bases at J, with 22 bases between the two ends. Germline CDR1 and CDR2: SEHNR and FQNEAQ (reference sequence). The CDR3 covers 16 residues. The CDR3 sequence is CASSLSNRERGHEQYF. Here the CDR3 DNA reads TGTGCCAGCAGCCTTTCAAACAGGGAAAGGGGCCACGAGCAGTACTTC. Drawing the rest from reference TRBV7-9 and TRBJ2-7, the complete variable domain is DTGVSQNPRHKITKRGQNVTFRCDPISEHNRLYWYRQTLGQGPEFLTYFQNEAQLEKSRLLSDRFSAERPKGSFSTLEIQRTEQGDSAMYLCASSLSNRERGHEQYFGPGTRLTVT.

This sequence joins TRBV20-1 and TRBJ1-1; D is undetermined. The V gene lost 6 bases and the J gene lost 5 bases, with 10 bases spanning the gap. The CDR3 has 11 residues. Germline V lookup: CDR1 DFQATT, CDR2 SNEGSKA (reference sequence). The CDR3 DNA reads TGCAGTGCAACGCGGGAGACTGAAGCTTTCTTT. Its translation is CSATRETEAFF.

Here the CDR3 DNA reads TGTGCCACCCAGAGGCCGAGTAACAATGAGCAGTTCTTC. It specifies CATQRPSNNEQFF. The chain recombines TRBV6-6 with TRBJ2-1, with no clear D. CDR3 length equals 13 residues. Trimming took 10 bases from V and 5 from J, leaving 15 bases between them. CDR1 MNHNY and CDR2 SVGAGI come from the germline V gene (reference sequence).

V and J are TRBV5-1 and TRBJ1-1; 7 bases are shared with TRBD1. J lost 3 bases, V lost 4 bases, and 6 bases had no gene match. Per germline, CDR1 SGHRS and CDR2 YFSETQ. The CDR3 is 14 amino acids. CDR3 protein: CASSPRQGHTEAFF. In DNA form, the CDR3 reads TGCGCCAGCAGCCCTCGACAGGGACACACTGAAGCTTTCTTT.

The chain recombines TRBV2 with TRBJ2-7, with TRBD1 matching 9 bases. Germline-derived CDR1 and CDR2 are SNHLY and FYNNEI. The junction had 8 bases not matched to a gene; V was cut back by 8 bases and J by 0 bases. The CDR3 has 15 residues. This CDR3 is CASYTGGGSSYEQYF. In DNA, the CDR3 is TGTGCCAGCTACACAGGGGGCGGGAGCTCCTACGAGCAGTACTTC. The whole variable domain, filled in from reference TRBV2 and TRBJ2-7, reads EPEVTQTPSHQVTQMGQEVILRCVPISNHLYFYWYRQILGQKVEFLVSFYNNEISEKSEIFDDQFSVERPDGSNFTLKIRSTKLEDSAMYFCASYTGGGSSYEQYFGPGTRLTVT.

The V gene is TRBV5-6, the J gene TRBJ1-5; TRBD1 matches at 10 bases. Germline-derived CDR1 and CDR2 are SGHDT and YYEEEE. The CDR3 contains 17 residues. V lost 0 bases, J lost 5 bases, and 8 bases stayed unmatched. CDR3 DNA sequence: TGTGCCAGCAGCTTGGGGGGGGACAGGGGCCCTCATCAGCCCCAGCATTTT. This gives the protein CASSLGGDRGPHQPQHF. Drawing the rest from reference TRBV5-6 and TRBJ1-5, the complete variable domain is DAGVTQSPTHLIKTRGQQVTLRCSPKSGHDTVSWYQQALGQGPQFIFQYYEEEERQRGNFPDRFSGHQFPNYSSELNVNALLLGDSALYLCASSLGGDRGPHQPQHFGDGTRLSIL.

The CDR3 loop reads CASTPQGSYGYTF. CDR3 sequence (DNA): TGTGCCAGCACTCCCCAGGGGAGCTATGGCTACACCTTC. The chain has TRBV28 and TRBJ1-2; possible D gene TRBD1, 6 bases. Germline values: CDR1 MDHEN, CDR2 SYDVKM. V was trimmed by 7 bases and J by 4 bases, leaving 13 bases between them. The CDR3 loop spans 13 amino acids.